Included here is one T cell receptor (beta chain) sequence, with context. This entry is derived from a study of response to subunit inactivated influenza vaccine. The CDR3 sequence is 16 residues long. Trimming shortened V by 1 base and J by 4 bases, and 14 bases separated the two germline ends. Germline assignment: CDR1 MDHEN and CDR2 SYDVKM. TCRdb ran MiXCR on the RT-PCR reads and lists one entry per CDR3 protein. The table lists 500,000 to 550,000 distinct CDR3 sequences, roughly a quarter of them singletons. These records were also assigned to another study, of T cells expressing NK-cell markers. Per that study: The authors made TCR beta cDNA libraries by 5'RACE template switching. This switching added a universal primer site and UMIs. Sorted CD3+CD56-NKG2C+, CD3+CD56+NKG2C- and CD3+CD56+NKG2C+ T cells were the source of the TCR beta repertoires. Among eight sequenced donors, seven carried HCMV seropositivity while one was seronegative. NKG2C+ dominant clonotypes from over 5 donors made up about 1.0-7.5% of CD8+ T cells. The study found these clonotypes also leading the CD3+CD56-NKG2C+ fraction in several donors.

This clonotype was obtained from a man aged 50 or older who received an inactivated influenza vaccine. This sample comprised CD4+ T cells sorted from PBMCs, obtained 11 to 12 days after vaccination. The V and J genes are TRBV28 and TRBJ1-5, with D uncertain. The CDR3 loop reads CASSLSVPAYNQPQHF. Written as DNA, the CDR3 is TGTGCCAGCAGTTTATCGGTCCCGGCTTATAATCAGCCCCAGCATTTT.